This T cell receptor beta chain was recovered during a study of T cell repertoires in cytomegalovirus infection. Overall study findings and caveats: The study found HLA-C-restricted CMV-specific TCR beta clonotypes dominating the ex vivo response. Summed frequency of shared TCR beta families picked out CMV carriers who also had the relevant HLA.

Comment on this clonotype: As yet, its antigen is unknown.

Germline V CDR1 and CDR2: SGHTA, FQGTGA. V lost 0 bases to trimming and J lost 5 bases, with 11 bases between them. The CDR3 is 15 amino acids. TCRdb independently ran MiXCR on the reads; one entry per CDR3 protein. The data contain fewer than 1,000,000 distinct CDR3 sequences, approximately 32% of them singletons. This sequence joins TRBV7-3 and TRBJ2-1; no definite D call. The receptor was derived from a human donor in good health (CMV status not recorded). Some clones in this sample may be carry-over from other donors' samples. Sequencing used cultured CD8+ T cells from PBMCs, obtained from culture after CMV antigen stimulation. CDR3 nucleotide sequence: TGTGCCAGCAGCTTAACCTCGGCAGCCAACAATGAGCAGTTCTTC. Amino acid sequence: CASSLTSAANNEQFF.